The clone carrying this T cell receptor (beta chain) has a single count. Its antigen is undetermined. TCRdb processed the reads anew with MiXCR; each CDR3 protein has one entry. The table includes tens of thousands of distinct CDR3 sequences, roughly two thirds detected once. CDR1 is MNHEY, CDR2 SVGAGI, per germline. V was trimmed by 6 bases and J by 2 bases, leaving 16 bases between them. CDR3 length: 16 amino acids. The data were taken from a study of type 1 regulatory T cells. For the study at large: An in vitro protocol generated T-allo10, a Tr1-enriched, alloantigen-specific CD4 T cell product.

Study-level points and caveats: Compared with non-Tr1 cells, Tr1 cells showed a narrower TCR repertoire.

This chain uses TRBV6-5 with TRBJ2-2, with D possibly being TRBD1 (5 bases). This clonotype was obtained from a human donor in good health. The specimen sequenced was cultured non-Tr1 T cells, either the whole culture or a sorted T cell fraction (not recorded which). CDR3 loop: CASRRPQGNNTGELFF. The CDR3 region has the DNA TGTGCCAGCAGACGACCCCAGGGAAATAACACCGGGGAGCTGTTTTTT.